The clone carrying this T cell receptor beta chain was seen only a few times. Antigen: not known. TCRdb passed the reads through MiXCR, listing each CDR3 protein once. The sample shows some 320,000 distinct CDR3 sequences, roughly 9.5% of them seen only once. The source of the sample is a study of T cell repertoires in cytomegalovirus infection. Study results and limitations: What dominated the ex vivo response were HLA-C-restricted CMV-specific TCR beta clonotypes. Cumulative public TCR beta family frequency identified CMV carriers with the relevant HLA.

Input material: PBMCs. The TCR sequence derives from a human donor in good health (CMV status not recorded). Some clones in this sample may be carry-over from other donors' samples.

DNA of the CDR3: TGTGCCAGCTCACCTTCCCGAAAACAGGGGTTGGGCAATCAGCCCCAGCATTTT. Translating gives CASSPSRKQGLGNQPQHF. This chain uses TRBV18 with TRBJ1-5, with 7 bases identical to TRBD1. There are 18 residues in the CDR3. Germline V gene data show CDR1 as KGHSH and CDR2 as LQKENI. V shed 3 bases, J shed 2 bases, and the junction held 13 bases outside the gene matches. Supplemented by reference TRBV18 and TRBJ1-5, the full variable domain reads NAGVMQNPRHLVRRRGQEARLRCSPMKGHSHVYWYRQLPEEGLKFMVYLQKENIIDESGMPKERFSAEFPKEGPSILRIQQVVRGDSAAYFCASSPSRKQGLGNQPQHFGDGTRLSIL.